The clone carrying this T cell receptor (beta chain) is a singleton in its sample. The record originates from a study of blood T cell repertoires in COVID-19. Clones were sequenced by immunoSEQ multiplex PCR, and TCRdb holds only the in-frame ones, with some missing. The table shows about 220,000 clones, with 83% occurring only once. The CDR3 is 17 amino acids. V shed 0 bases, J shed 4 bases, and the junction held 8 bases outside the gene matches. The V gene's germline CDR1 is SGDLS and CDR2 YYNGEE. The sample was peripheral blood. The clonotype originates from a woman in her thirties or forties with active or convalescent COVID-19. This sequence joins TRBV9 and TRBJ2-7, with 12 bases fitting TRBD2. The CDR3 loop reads CASSVGPSGRATYEQYF. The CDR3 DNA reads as TGTGCCAGCAGCGTAGGGCCTAGCGGGAGGGCCACGTACGAGCAGTACTTC.